This T cell receptor beta chain was captured by sequencing in a study of blood T cells in healthy people across ages (dated by TCRdb to between 2015 and 2017). Concerning the study at large: Template switching captured roughly one uniquely barcoded TCR beta cDNA molecule per two T cells in model experiments. Donors of different ages were randomly distributed across sequencing lanes to avoid experimental bias. Donors were grouped into four age groups: young (average roughly 16 years), middle-aged (about 40), aged (around 56) and long-lived (just over 80). For two donors (one aged 18 to 29 and one aged 80 or older), the study analyzed two additional independent replicas of 1 million unique cDNA reads from the same blood draw. The study measured age-related changes in TCR beta repertoire diversity using deep sequencing normalized with unique cDNA molecular identifiers.

Note on this clonotype: Its binding antigen is unknown. Base quality data are lacking; no much larger clone is found one base away.

The CDR3 numbers 18 residues from cysteine through phenylalanine. Left in the record is the CDR3 DNA by itself, 54 bases read in frame from the first base. Ends trimmed: V by 4 bases, J by 3 bases; bases unmatched to a gene: 12. CDR1 DFQATT and CDR2 SNEGSKA were looked up in the germline V gene (reference sequence). Overall study results and their limits: Estimates of total diversity based on one million sequenced T cells were regarded as lower bounds and as underestimates. As age increased, observed TCR beta diversity per million T cells dropped in a roughly linear way, and a significant reduction was already evident by age about 36. Observed TCR beta diversity correlated strongly with the percentage of naive T cells measured by flow cytometry. Donor CMV infection status was unknown, potentially confounding age-related changes in expanded clonotypes. Conclusive comparison of naive and antigen-experienced compartments was prevented by the profiling of bulk unsorted PBMCs. Compared with the aged group, more naive CD4+ T cells, fewer expanded clones and increased TCR diversity were shown by the long-lived group, suggesting age selection.

The receptor library was made with 5' RACE. Reads for this sample came from an Illumina HiSeq 2500. A second PCR of about 6 to 12 cycles was run with a J-beta primer mix and a sample-barcoded 5' primer. A template-switch 5' adaptor carrying 12 random nucleotides introduced a unique molecular identifier onto each TCR beta cDNA molecule. Each sample yielded at least 2.5 million CDR3-containing paired-end reads. The Mint cDNA synthesis kit, primed by a TRBC-specific oligonucleotide, was used to synthesize first-strand cDNA from all RNA. After uracil-DNA glycosylase treatment, a first 18-cycle PCR used universal primers M1SS and BC2_uni_R on all cDNA. The paper's data handling went like this. Normalization of each sample was performed by random selection of 1 million high-quality reads, each carrying a distinct molecular identifier. Instead of being binned into consensus sequences, reads with shared molecular identifiers were discarded. MiTCR, run with a Q25 quality threshold and the strictest error-elimination algorithm, handled CDR3 identification, clonotype clustering and error correction. Lower-bound total TCR beta diversity was estimated with a nonparametric unseen species model using Euler transformation. Starting from the raw public reads, TCRdb applied fastp trimming at Q25, assembled clones with MiXCR and retained in-frame beta chains. Identical CDR3 protein sequences are pooled into one entry, listed with their most common genes and DNA. The V and J calls shown here were made by TCRdb, not taken from the authors' results. This sample comprises about 1.4 million distinct CDR3 sequences, 59% of them detected only once. Roughly 6.3% of the sample belongs to the ten largest clones.

Systemically healthy Caucasian individuals from Russia, 35 to 50 in total and aged roughly 6 to 95 years, were included as donors. Around 10 milliliters of peripheral blood were collected from each donor into EDTA-treated Vacutainer tubes. Ficoll-Paque density-gradient centrifugation was used to isolate PBMCs, with at least 6 million obtained per sample. Trizol reagent was used to extract total RNA from the PBMCs, yielding at least 6 micrograms per sample. For every donor, an aliquot of PBMCs went through flow cytometry to measure the percentages of naive CD45RAhigh/CD27high T cells. The chain is encoded by TRBV20-1 joined to TRBJ2-1; the central 13 bases match TRBD2. The sequence derives from a man aged 18 to 29 in good health. Sequencing was carried out using blood. The CDR3 corresponds to CSATSTQGLAGYYNEQFF. Here is the DNA: TGCAGTGCTACTAGTACCCAGGGACTAGCGGGGTACTACAATGAGCAGTTCTTC.